The rows below give T cell receptor beta chains drawn from one sample of a study of blood T cell repertoires in COVID-19. Repertoires were generated with immunoSEQ multiplex PCR, while TCRdb's copy carries only in-frame clones and drops some. The repertoire holds about 39,000 clones, with 70% to 90% as singletons. Sequencing input: peripheral blood. Source of these receptors: a middle-aged man with active COVID-19. CDR3s include the opening cysteine and the closing phenylalanine or tryptophan. Fields, in order: D gene, CDR3 length, clone size, J gene, V gene, CDR3 DNA, CDR3 protein. The D gene is left open where the match is weak. Clone size is stated in some rows and not others, as once, few, many or a class when expanded.

>TRBD1|15|.|TRBJ1-1|TRBV6-6
TGTGCCAGCACCCGGGGACAGGGGGCGGGCACTGAAGCTTTCTTT
CASTRGQGAGTEAFF
>TRBD1|12|.|TRBJ1-1|TRBV6-5
TGTGCCAGCAGTAGGGACAGGCGTGAAGCTTTCTTT
CASSRDRREAFF
>.|15|.|TRBJ1-3|TRBV28
TGTGCCAGCAGTTTAAGGGGGGGCTCTGGAAACACCATATATTTT
CASSLRGGSGNTIYF
>TRBD1|14|.|TRBJ1-1|TRBV29-1
TGCAGCGGACCCGGGACAGCCCCGGGGGCTGAAGCTTTCTTT
CSGPGTAPGAEAFF
>TRBD2|15|.|TRBJ2-2|TRBV7-2
TGTGCCAGCAGCTCCCAGCGGGAGCTCTCCGGGGAGCTGTTTTTT
CASSSQRELSGELFF
>.|13|.|TRBJ1-1|TRBV4-1
TGCGCCAGCAGCCAAGTAGTGCACGGTGAAGCTTTCTTT
CASSQVVHGEAFF
>.|15|few|TRBJ2-7|TRBV5-1
TGCGCCAGCAGCCCGGAGGCTAGCGCAGCCTACGAGCAGTACTTC
CASSPEASAAYEQYF
>TRBD2|16|.|TRBJ2-1|TRBV6-5
TGTGCCAGCAGTTACCTCTTTGCGGGAGGGCTCAATGAGCAGTTCTTC
CASSYLFAGGLNEQFF
>.|15|.|TRBJ2-7|TRBV6-5
TGTGCCAGCAGTCAGTTCGGGGGTAGCTCCTACGAGCAGTACTTC
CASSQFGGSSYEQYF
>.|15|.|TRBJ1-1|TRBV27
TGTGCCAGCAGTTCGACGGAGGACAGATCCGCTGAAGCTTTCTTT
CASSSTEDRSAEAFF
>TRBD2|15|.|TRBJ2-3|TRBV7-3
TGTGCCAGCAGCTTAACGGCGGGAGCCACAGATACGCAGTATTTT
CASSLTAGATDTQYF
>.|13|.|TRBJ2-5|TRBV5-1
TGCGCCAGCAGCCCCGGAGGGTTCGGGACCCAGTACTTC
CASSPGGFGTQYF
>TRBD2|14|.|TRBJ2-7|TRBV5-1
TGCGCCAGCAGCTTGGCCGGGAGGTGGTACGAGCAGTACTTC
CASSLAGRWYEQYF
>TRBD2|14|.|TRBJ2-1|TRBV10-3
TGTGCCATCAGTGGGACTAGCGGCGACAATGAGCAGTTCTTC
CAISGTSGDNEQFF
>TRBD1|14|.|TRBJ1-4|TRBV14
TGTGCCAGCAGCCAATACAGGGGCGGTGAAAAACTGTTTTTT
CASSQYRGGEKLFF
>.|15|once|TRBJ2-2|TRBV9
TGTGCCAGCAGCGTAGACGGGAGCGTGACCGGGGAGCTGTTTTTT
CASSVDGSVTGELFF
>.|15|few|TRBJ1-5|TRBV4-1
TGCGCCAGCAGCCAAGGCACAGTTTTCATTCAGCCCCAGCATTTT
CASSQGTVFIQPQHF
>TRBD2|16|.|TRBJ2-6|TRBV18
TGTGCCAGCTCACCGCGGGGGGCGGTTGGGGCCAACGTCCTGACTTTC
CASSPRGAVGANVLTF
>.|15|.|TRBJ2-3|TRBV7-2
TGTGCCAGCAGCTCCTTGGGGCCTAGCACAGATACGCAGTATTTT
CASSSLGPSTDTQYF
>TRBD1|15|.|TRBJ2-7|TRBV15
TGTGCCACCAGCAGAGATTGGGGACAGCGCTACGAGCAGTACTTC
CATSRDWGQRYEQYF
>.|13|.|TRBJ2-3|TRBV9
TGTGCCAGCAGCCAACAGGGCCCCGATACGCAGTATTTT
CASSQQGPDTQYF
>.|14|.|TRBJ2-7|TRBV7-8
TGTGCCAGCAGCTTAGAGTACAGGTCCGACGAGCAGTACTTC
CASSLEYRSDEQYF